This note documents a single TCR beta chain sequence. The data were taken from a study of blood T cell repertoires in COVID-19. Assay: immunoSEQ multiplex PCR; the TCRdb copy retains only in-frame clones and omits some. Here the sample spans around 50,000 clones, 83% being singletons. The CDR3 is 15 amino acids. The receptor was derived from a human donor in a cohort sampled during active COVID-19. The chain carries TRBV12-2 and TRBJ1-3; TRBD1 is taken as the D call from the table, unchecked against the DNA. TRBV12-2 is marked as a pseudogene. The sequenced material came from peripheral blood. CDR3: CASRLGQGWGNTIYF. The CDR3 bases are TGTGCAAGTCGCTTAGGACAGGGGTGGGGAAACACCATATATTTT.